The 3 T cell receptor beta chains below all came from one sample that was sequenced in a study of identical twins. TCRdb re-called the 5' RACE reads with MiXCR, one entry per CDR3 protein. The profile shows around 340,000 distinct CDR3 sequences, 9% to 15% of them singletons. The sample also formed part of further work on yellow fever vaccine responses in identical twins.

The specimen sequenced was CD8+ T cells sorted from blood. The receptors stem from a woman under 30 in good health.

The table lists this clonotype with a few counts. V is TRBV7-6 and J is TRBJ2-3; 13 positions agree with TRBD2. There are 16 residues in the CDR3. Germline CDR1 SGHVS, CDR2 FNYEAQ. V was clipped by 10 bases and J by 0 bases; unmatched bases: 7. Here the CDR3 reads CATTGTSGTSTDTQYF. The CDR3 DNA sequence: TGTGCCACCACTGGGACTAGCGGGACGAGCACAGATACGCAGTATTTT.

The genes are TRBV2 and TRBJ2-3, with 12 bases matching TRBD2. The CDR3 is made up of 17 amino acids. Germline V gene sequence: CDR1 SNHLY, CDR2 FYNNEI. V shed 2 bases, J shed 6 bases, and the junction held 9 bases outside the gene matches. Here the CDR3 reads CASSELAGGLELDTQYF. The DNA for the CDR3 is TGTGCCAGCAGTGAACTAGCGGGGGGGCTTGAATTGGATACGCAGTATTTT.

The chain joins TRBV29-1 to TRBJ2-7; perhaps D is TRBD1 or TRBD2 (5 bases each). The germline CDR1 and CDR2 sequences are SQVTM and ANQGSEA. The CDR3 extends over 13 amino acids. The germline V and J ends were trimmed by 2 bases and 4 bases, with 12 bases remaining between them. The CDR3 sequence: CSVELGREYEQYF. CDR3 nucleotides: TGCAGCGTTGAACTCGGCAGGGAGTACGAGCAGTACTTC.